Reported below is one TCR beta chain. Its cognate antigen is unknown. This specimen comes from a study of T cell responses to AZD1222 COVID-19 vaccine. Study-level results: CD4 TCRs linked to vaccination spanned spike, dominating at 160-218 and 743-854.

The assay was immunoSEQ multiplex PCR, and TCRdb's table has in-frame clones only and misses some. The sample comprises some 130,000 clones, 90% to 95% of which are singletons, and around 3.6% rests with the top ten. The TCR sequence derives from an adult in good health. Specimen: peripheral blood, collected on day 0 of AZD1222 vaccination.

The CDR3 DNA follows: TGTGCCAGCAGTGACTCGAGTGGCCTAGGAGCCAAAAACATTCAGTACTTC. Encoded protein: CASSDSSGLGAKNIQYF. The V call is TRBV6-4, the J call TRBJ2-4; D gene unclear. The CDR3 extends over 17 amino acids. The V gene lost 0 bases and the J gene lost 0 bases, with 12 bases spanning the gap. Looked up from germline, CDR1 is MRHNA and CDR2 is SNTAGT.